The T cell receptor (beta chain) under discussion was sequenced for a study of T cells in Graves' hyperthyroidism and ophthalmopathy. About the study: Blood from the periphery was taken at initial diagnosis, before any treatment.

Newly diagnosed hyperthyroidism patients aged 18 to 65 years had disease lasting under 2 months. The germline V gene encodes CDR1 SGHTA and CDR2 FQGTGA. This CDR3 has 15 residues. V was clipped by 2 bases and J by 4 bases; unmatched bases: 7. The source material, RNA transcripts, was used to amplify TCR beta CDR3 regions. An initial round of RT-PCR targeting the TCR CDR3 relied on the HTBI primer set. TCRdb used MiXCR to reprocess the multiplex PCR reads, holding one entry per CDR3 protein. This sample yields about 560,000 distinct CDR3 sequences, of which approximately 15% are seen a single time; 18% belongs to the top ten.

This TCR came from a young woman with Graves' hyperthyroidism. The V and J genes are TRBV7-3 and TRBJ1-1, with TRBD1 matching over 7 bases. The sample comprised blood. The CDR3 sequence is CASSLFAGGATEAFF. CDR3 DNA: TGTGCCAGCAGCTTATTTGCAGGGGGTGCCACTGAAGCTTTCTTT.